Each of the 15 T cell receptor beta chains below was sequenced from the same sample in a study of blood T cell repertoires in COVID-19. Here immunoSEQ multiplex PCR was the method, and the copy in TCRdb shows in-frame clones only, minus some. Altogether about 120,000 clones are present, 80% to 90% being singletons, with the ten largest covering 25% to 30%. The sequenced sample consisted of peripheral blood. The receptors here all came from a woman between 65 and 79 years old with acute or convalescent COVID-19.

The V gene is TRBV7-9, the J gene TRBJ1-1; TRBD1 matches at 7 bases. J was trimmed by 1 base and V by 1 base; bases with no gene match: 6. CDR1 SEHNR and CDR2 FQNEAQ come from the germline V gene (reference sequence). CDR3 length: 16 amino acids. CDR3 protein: CASSLDRGEGNTEAFF. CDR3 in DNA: TGTGCCAGCAGCTTAGACAGGGGAGAGGGGAACACTGAAGCTTTCTTT.

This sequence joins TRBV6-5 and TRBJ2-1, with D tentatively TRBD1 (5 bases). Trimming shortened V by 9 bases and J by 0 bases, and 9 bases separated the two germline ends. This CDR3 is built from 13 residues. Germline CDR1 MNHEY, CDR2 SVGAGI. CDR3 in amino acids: CASRGLSYNEQFF. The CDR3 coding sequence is TGTGCCAGTAGGGGCCTCTCCTACAATGAGCAGTTCTTC.

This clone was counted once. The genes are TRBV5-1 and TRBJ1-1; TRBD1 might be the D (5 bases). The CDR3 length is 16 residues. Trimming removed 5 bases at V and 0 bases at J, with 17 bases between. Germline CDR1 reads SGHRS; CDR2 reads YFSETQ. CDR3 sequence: CASSQGPFQLNTEAFF. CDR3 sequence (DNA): TGCGCCAGCAGTCAGGGCCCCTTTCAGCTGAACACTGAAGCTTTCTTT.

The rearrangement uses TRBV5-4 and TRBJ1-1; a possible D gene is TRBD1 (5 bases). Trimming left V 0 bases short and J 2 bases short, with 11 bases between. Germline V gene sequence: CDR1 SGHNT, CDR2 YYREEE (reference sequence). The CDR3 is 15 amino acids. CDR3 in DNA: TGTGCCAGCAGCTTGGGGCAGGGCGTAAACACTGAAGCTTTCTTT. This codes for CASSLGQGVNTEAFF.

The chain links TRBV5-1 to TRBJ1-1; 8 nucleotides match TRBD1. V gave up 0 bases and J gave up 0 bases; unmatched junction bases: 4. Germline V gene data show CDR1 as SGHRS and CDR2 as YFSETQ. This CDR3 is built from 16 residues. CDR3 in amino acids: CASSLDPQGVNTEAFF. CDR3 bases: TGCGCCAGCAGCTTGGACCCACAGGGGGTGAACACTGAAGCTTTCTTT.

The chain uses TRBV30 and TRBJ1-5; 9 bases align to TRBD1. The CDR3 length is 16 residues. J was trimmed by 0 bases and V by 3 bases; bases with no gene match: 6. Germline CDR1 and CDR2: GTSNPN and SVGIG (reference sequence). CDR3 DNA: TGTGCCTGGAGCCGGGACAGGGTTTATAGCAATCAGCCCCAGCATTTT. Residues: CAWSRDRVYSNQPQHF.

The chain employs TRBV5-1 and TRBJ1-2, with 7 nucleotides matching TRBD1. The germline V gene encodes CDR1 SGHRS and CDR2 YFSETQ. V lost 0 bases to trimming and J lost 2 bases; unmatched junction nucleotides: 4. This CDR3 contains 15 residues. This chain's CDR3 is CASSLETDRNYGYTF. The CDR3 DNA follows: TGCGCCAGCAGCTTGGAGACGGACAGGAACTATGGCTACACCTTC.

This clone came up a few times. CDR3 sequence reads: CASSLGTGSGNTIYF. The CDR3 coding sequence is TGCGCCAGCAGCCTCGGGACAGGGTCTGGAAACACCATATATTTT. The chain employs TRBV5-1 and TRBJ1-3; TRBD1 matches 9 bases. V shed 4 bases and J 1 base; nucleotides not matched to a gene: 3. CDR1 is SGHRS, CDR2 YFSETQ, per germline. The CDR3 loop spans 15 amino acids.

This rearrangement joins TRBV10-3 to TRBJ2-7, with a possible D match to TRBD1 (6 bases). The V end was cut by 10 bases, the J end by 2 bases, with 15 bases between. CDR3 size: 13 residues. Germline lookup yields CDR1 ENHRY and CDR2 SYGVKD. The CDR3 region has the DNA TGTGCCACCACAGGGTTCCGGGCCTACGAGCAGTACTTC. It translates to CATTGFRAYEQYF.

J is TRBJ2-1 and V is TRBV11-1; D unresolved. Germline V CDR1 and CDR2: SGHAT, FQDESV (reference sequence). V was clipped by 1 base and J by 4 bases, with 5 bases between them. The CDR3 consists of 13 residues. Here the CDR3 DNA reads TGTGCCAGCAGCTTAGTACAGTACAATGAGCAGTTCTTC. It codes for CASSLVQYNEQFF.

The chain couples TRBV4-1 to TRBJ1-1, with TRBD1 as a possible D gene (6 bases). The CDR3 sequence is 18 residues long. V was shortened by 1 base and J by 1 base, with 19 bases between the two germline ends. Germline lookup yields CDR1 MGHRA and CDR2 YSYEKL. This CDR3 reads CASSQAEWGHRENTEAFF. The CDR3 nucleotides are TGCGCCAGCAGCCAAGCGGAATGGGGGCACAGGGAGAACACTGAAGCTTTCTTT.

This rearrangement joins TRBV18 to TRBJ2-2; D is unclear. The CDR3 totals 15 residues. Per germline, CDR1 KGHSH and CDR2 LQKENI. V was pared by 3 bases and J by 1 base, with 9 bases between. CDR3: CASSPRGVNTGELFF. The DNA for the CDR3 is TGTGCCAGCTCACCCCGCGGAGTGAACACCGGGGAGCTGTTTTTT.

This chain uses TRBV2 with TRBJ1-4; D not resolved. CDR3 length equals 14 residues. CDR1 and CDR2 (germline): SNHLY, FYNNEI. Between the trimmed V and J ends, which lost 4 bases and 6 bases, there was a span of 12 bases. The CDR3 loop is CASSGLQNHEKLFF. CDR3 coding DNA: TGTGCCAGCAGTGGGCTTCAGAACCATGAAAAACTGTTTTTT.

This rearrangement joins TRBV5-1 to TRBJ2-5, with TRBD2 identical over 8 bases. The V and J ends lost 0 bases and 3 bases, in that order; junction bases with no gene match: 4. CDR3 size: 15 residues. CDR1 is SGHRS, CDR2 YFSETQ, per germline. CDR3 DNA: TGCGCCAGCAGCTTGGCCGGGGGGGCGGAAGAGACCCAGTACTTC. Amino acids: CASSLAGGAEETQYF.

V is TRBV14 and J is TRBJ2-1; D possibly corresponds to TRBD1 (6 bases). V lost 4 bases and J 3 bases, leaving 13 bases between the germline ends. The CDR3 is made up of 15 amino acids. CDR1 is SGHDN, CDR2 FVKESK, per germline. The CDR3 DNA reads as TGTGCCAGCAGCCGACGGGACATCGACTACAATGAGCAGTTCTTC. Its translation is CASSRRDIDYNEQFF. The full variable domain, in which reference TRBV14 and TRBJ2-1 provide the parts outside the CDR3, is EAGVTQFPSHSVIEKGQTVTLRCDPISGHDNLYWYRRVMGKEIKFLLHFVKESKQDESGMPNNRFLAERTGGTYSTLKVQPAELEDSGVYFCASSRRDIDYNEQFFGPGTRLTVL.